Listed below are T cell receptor beta chains from one sample, sequenced in a study of shared clonotypes between healthy human individuals. Some clones are missing from TCRdb's copy, which holds only in-frame ones; the method was immunoSEQ multiplex PCR. The data hold about 2.3 million clones, with approximately 95% observed a single time. Sample: naive CD4+ T cells from PBMCs. These receptors all stem from a man between 18 and 29 years old in good health. Some clones in this sample may be carry-over from other donors' samples. The CDR3 runs from the conserved cysteine through the conserved F or W. A D gene is named only where the DNA matches it firmly. Expanded clones are given a class, and other clones once, few, many or no size at all.

NA	TRBV4-2	15	TRBJ2-7	once	TGTGCCAGCAGCCAAGCCGGGTCCAAAGGCTACGAGCAGTACTTC	CASSQAGSKGYEQYF
NA	TRBV7-6	15	TRBJ1-2	NA	TGTGCCAGCAGCCCCGAGGTGGTGCCCAACTATGGCTACACCTTC	CASSPEVVPNYGYTF
NA	TRBV4-1	20	TRBJ2-2	NA	TGCGCCAGCAGCCCCCGTACCCCCAGGCCCACCACCCAATACACCGGGGAGCTGTTTTTT	CASSPRTPRPTTQYTGELFF
TRBD2	TRBV5-1	17	TRBJ2-2	once	TGCGCCAGCAGCCCGAGTTCTAGCGGGATATCCACCGGGGAGCTGTTTTTT	CASSPSSSGISTGELFF
NA	TRBV30	12	TRBJ1-2	once	TGTGCCTGGAGTGTAGAGGGATTCTCGGTTAAATTC	CAWSVEGFSVKF
NA	TRBV10-3	11	TRBJ1-2	once	TGTGCCAACACTCGAGGGGGTGGCTACACCTTC	CANTRGGGYTF
NA	TRBV29-1	14	TRBJ2-1	NA	TGCAGCGTTGACGACCAATATAGATACAATGAGCAGTTCTTC	CSVDDQYRYNEQFF
TRBD1	TRBV6-1	16	TRBJ2-5	NA	TGTGCCAGCAGTGTCACCGGGACAGGCCTTCAAGAGACCCAGTACTTC	CASSVTGTGLQETQYF
NA	TRBV4-3	17	TRBJ1-3	NA	TGCGCCAGCAGCCACTTAATCGGACGGTTCTCTGGAAACACCATATATTTT	CASSHLIGRFSGNTIYF
NA	TRBV7-2	15	TRBJ1-1	NA	TGTGCCAGCAGTCGTACGACACATCTGAACACTGAAGCTTTCTTT	CASSRTTHLNTEAFF
TRBD2	TRBV19	18	TRBJ2-7	NA	TGTGCCAGTAGACCCCCGAGCGGGAGAGGGGACCGCCCCTACGAGCAGTACTTC	CASRPPSGRGDRPYEQYF
NA	TRBV6-1	12	TRBJ2-5	NA	TGTGCCAGCGGGGGATCCGGAGAGACCCAGTACTTC	CASGGSGETQYF
NA	TRBV21-1	12	TRBJ1-1	NA	TGTGCCAGCAGCCGCACAGGGAGTTGGGCTTTCTTT	CASSRTGSWAFF
NA	TRBV5-4	15	TRBJ1-4	once	TGTGCCAGCAGCTTGGGAGCAGGAACGAATGAAAAACTGTTTTTT	CASSLGAGTNEKLFF
NA	TRBV9	15	TRBJ1-1	NA	TGTGCCAGCAGCGTAGGGAGGGCGGGGAACACTGAAGCTTTCTTT	CASSVGRAGNTEAFF
TRBD2	TRBV6-1	13	TRBJ2-5	NA	TGTGCCAGCATTGATACTAGCGGGAGGACCCAGTACTTC	CASIDTSGRTQYF
NA	TRBV5-6	14	TRBJ2-7	once	TGTGCCAGCAGCTTGTATTCGGGACGGGGAGAGCAGTACTTC	CASSLYSGRGEQYF
TRBD2	TRBV7-9	16	TRBJ2-7	NA	TGTGCCAGCAGCCCGGGGGGACTAGCGTACGTCTACGAGCAGTACTTC	CASSPGGLAYVYEQYF
NA	TRBV5-6	15	TRBJ1-2	NA	TGTGCCAGCAGCTTGGCCGGACGGGACCCTTGGGGCTACACCTTC	CASSLAGRDPWGYTF
NA	TRBV7-9	12	TRBJ1-1	once	TGTGCCAGCAGCTTGTTTGGGACTGAAGCTTTCTTT	CASSLFGTEAFF
TRBD2	TRBV18	15	TRBJ2-7	once	TGTGCCAGCTCACCACCGGACGGGAGGCGGTACGAGCAGTACTTC	CASSPPDGRRYEQYF
NA	TRBV7-9	12	TRBJ2-7	NA	TGTGCCAGCAGCTTAGTACACTACGAGCAGTACTTC	CASSLVHYEQYF
TRBD1	TRBV5-1	15	TRBJ2-3	NA	TGCGCCAGCAGCTTTGACAGGGCTGAAACAGATACGCAGTATTTT	CASSFDRAETDTQYF
NA	TRBV5-3	14	TRBJ1-1	NA	TGTGCCAGAACCATTGGGGGGTCCCCCACTGAAGCTTTCTTT	CARTIGGSPTEAFF
TRBD1	TRBV28	17	TRBJ2-1	NA	TGTGCCAGCAGTCACTCCACAGGGGGCAGCCTCTACAATGAGCAGTTCTTC	CASSHSTGGSLYNEQFF
NA	TRBV29-1	12	TRBJ2-2	NA	TGCAGCGTTAGGGACCAGCCCGGGGAGCTGTTTTTT	CSVRDQPGELFF
TRBD1	TRBV5-1	14	TRBJ1-4	NA	TGCGCCAGCAGCGTTCAGGGGGCAGAAGAAAAACTGTTTTTT	CASSVQGAEEKLFF
NA	TRBV27	16	TRBJ2-7	NA	TGTGCCAGCAGTTTAATCAGAAGTCTCTCGACCTACGAGCAGTACTTC	CASSLIRSLSTYEQYF
TRBD1	TRBV10-3	13	TRBJ2-7	NA	TGTGCCATCAGACCGGGACAGGGGAACGAGCAGTACTTC	CAIRPGQGNEQYF
NA	TRBV11-2	16	TRBJ2-3	NA	TGTGCCAGCAGAACACTACAGGGAGTTAGTACAGATACGCAGTATTTT	CASRTLQGVSTDTQYF
NA	TRBV6-1	16	TRBJ1-4	NA	TGTGCCAGCAGTGACCTAGGGGGGGAATTTAATGAAAAACTGTTTTTT	CASSDLGGEFNEKLFF
NA	TRBV28	14	TRBJ2-7	NA	TGTGCCAGCAGTTTACCCGGTGGCCCCTACGAGCAGTACTTC	CASSLPGGPYEQYF
TRBD2	TRBV5-1	16	TRBJ2-1	NA	TGCGCCAGCAGCTTGGTACTAGCGGGAGGGGTCGGAGAGCAGTTCTTC	CASSLVLAGGVGEQFF
TRBD1	TRBV19	14	TRBJ2-7	NA	TGTGCCAGTAGTACCATACAGGGGGCGTACGAGCAGTACTTC	CASSTIQGAYEQYF
NA	TRBV19	13	TRBJ2-5	NA	TGTGCCAGTAGTACTCCATCCCAAGAGACCCAGTACTTC	CASSTPSQETQYF
NA	TRBV7-2	15	TRBJ2-3	NA	TGTGCCAGCAGCCCCAGATTATCTAGCACAGATACGCAGTATTTT	CASSPRLSSTDTQYF
TRBD1	TRBV29-1	13	TRBJ1-1	NA	TGCAGCGTTGGGACAGGCGCTTACACTGAAGCTTTCTTT	CSVGTGAYTEAFF
NA	TRBV6-1	15	TRBJ1-5	NA	TGTGCCAGCAGAATTTCGGACACGGGGTATCAGCCCCAGCATTTT	CASRISDTGYQPQHF
TRBD2	TRBV28	19	TRBJ2-2	NA	TGTGCCAGCAGTCCAGAAAATCGACTAGCGGGAAGACCCGGCGGGGAGCTGTTTTTT	CASSPENRLAGRPGGELFF
NA	TRBV6-5	14	TRBJ2-4	NA	TGTGCCAGCAACGGACAGCGTGACAAAAACATTCAGTACTTC	CASNGQRDKNIQYF
NA	TRBV2	13	TRBJ1-1	few	TGTGCCAGCACCGACATGGCCAACACTGAAGCTTTCTTT	CASTDMANTEAFF
NA	TRBV27	16	TRBJ2-1	NA	TGTGCCAGCAGTTTAAAGAGCCTACTCAATTACAATGAGCAGTTCTTC	CASSLKSLLNYNEQFF
NA	TRBV6-6	12	TRBJ1-4	NA	TGTGCCAGCGGGGGAAATAAGGAAAAACTGTTTTTT	CASGGNKEKLFF
TRBD1	TRBV6-1	14	TRBJ2-6	NA	TGTCCCGGGACAGGCTTCTCTGGGGCCAACGTCCTGACTTTC	CPGTGFSGANVLTF
TRBD1	TRBV7-9	12	TRBJ1-1	few	TGTGCCAGCAGCGCAGGGGGACAGGGGGCTTTCTTT	CASSAGGQGAFF
NA	TRBV7-2	14	TRBJ1-2	NA	TGTGCCAGCAGCTTAGTTAGCCTCTACTATGGCTACACCTTC	CASSLVSLYYGYTF